The 14 T cell receptor beta chains below come from one sample, sequenced in a study of CD4 T cells in relation to SARS-CoV-2 and coronaviruses. The method was immunoSEQ multiplex PCR; TCRdb's version includes in-frame clones alone and lacks a portion of them. The table has some 60,000 clones, around 90% seen once. Sequencing used naive CD4+ T cells from PBMCs. The sample's subset: naive CD4+ T cells isolated by negative enrichment. These receptors came from an adult with COVID-19.

The chain has TRBV5-4 and TRBJ2-7; 10 bases are a match to TRBD1. This CDR3 has 15 amino acids. In germline, CDR1 is SGHNT, CDR2 YYREEE (reference sequence). J was trimmed by 1 base and V by 4 bases; bases with no gene match: 5. CDR3 DNA sequence: TGTGCCAGCAGCAGTGGACAGGGGGTTTCCTACGAGCAGTACTTC. It specifies CASSSGQGVSYEQYF.

This clone was seen once. This chain connects TRBV6-5 to TRBJ2-7; D unresolved. Germline V gene lookup returns CDR1 MNHEY and CDR2 SVGAGI. V lost 5 bases and J 4 bases, leaving 6 bases between the germline ends. The CDR3 contains 11 residues. The CDR3, as DNA: TGTGCCAGCAGTAGGAATTACGAGCAGTACTTC. This gives the protein CASSRNYEQYF.

The rearrangement uses TRBV7-2 and TRBJ1-2, with 9 bases that match TRBD1. Germline V gene sequence: CDR1 SGHTA, CDR2 FQGNSA. Trimming cost V 4 bases and J 2 bases; bases outside gene matches: 5. This CDR3 has 15 residues. As DNA, the CDR3 is TGTGCCAGCAGCTATCGGGACAGGGTAAACTATGGCTACACCTTC. Protein: CASSYRDRVNYGYTF.

The J gene is TRBJ2-1, the V gene TRBV7-2, with TRBD1 identical over 8 bases. V gave up 5 bases and J gave up 0 bases; unmatched junction bases: 6. CDR1 and CDR2 (germline): SGHTA, FQGNSA. The CDR3 extends over 16 amino acids. The CDR3 spells CASSLGTGVSYNEQFF. CDR3 nucleotides: TGTGCCAGCAGCCTAGGGACAGGAGTCTCCTACAATGAGCAGTTCTTC. Variable domain in full (rest from reference TRBV7-2 and TRBJ2-1): GAGVSQSPSNKVTEKGKDVELRCDPISGHTALYWYRQSLGQGLEFLIYFQGNSAPDKSGLPSDRFSAERTGGSVSTLTIQRTQQEDSAVYLCASSLGTGVSYNEQFFGPGTRLTVL.

This clone was seen a few times. J is TRBJ1-6 and V is TRBV7-9; a possible D gene is TRBD1 (5 bases). V was shortened by 1 base and J by 2 bases, with 15 bases between the two germline ends. The CDR3 sequence is 18 residues long. Per the germline V gene, CDR1 is SEHNR and CDR2 is FQNEAQ (reference sequence). CDR3 in amino acids: CASSLGPGDPPYNSPLHF. In DNA, the CDR3 is TGTGCCAGCAGCTTAGGGCCGGGGGATCCACCCTATAATTCACCCCTCCACTTT.

The chain recombines TRBV11-3 with TRBJ2-5; D possibly corresponds to TRBD1 (5 bases). With 1 base removed from V and 2 bases from J, the gap between germline ends came to 5 bases. The CDR3 has 13 amino acids. The germline V gene has CDR1 SGHNT and CDR2 YENEEA. CDR3 region: CASSLGQQETQYF. In nucleotides, the CDR3 is TGTGCCAGCAGCTTAGGACAGCAAGAGACCCAGTACTTC.

The chain combines TRBV2 with TRBJ2-4; D may be TRBD1 (5 bases). The V end lost 3 bases, the J end lost 5 bases, and 11 bases lay between the germline ends. The CDR3 runs to 14 residues. Germline CDR1 SNHLY, CDR2 FYNNEI. The CDR3 bases are TGTGCCAGCAGTGACAGGGTGATCCAAAACATTCAGTACTTC. This translates into CASSDRVIQNIQYF.

This rearrangement joins TRBV4-2 to TRBJ2-3; D is ambiguous. The germline CDR1 and CDR2 sequences are LGHNA and YNFKEQ. The CDR3 is 13 amino acids. The germline V and J ends were trimmed by 0 bases and 7 bases, with 8 bases remaining between them. The CDR3 nucleotides are TGTGCCAGCAGCCAAGATCTTGCATATACGCAGTATTTT. Its translation is CASSQDLAYTQYF.

J is TRBJ2-7 and V is TRBV20-1, with D maybe TRBD2 (6 bases). The CDR3 has 13 residues. Germline CDR1 and CDR2: DFQATT and SNEGSKA (reference sequence). Trimming removed 3 bases at V and 2 bases at J, with 11 bases between. The DNA of the CDR3 is TGCAGTGCTAGTATGGGGGGAACCTACGAGCAGTACTTC. Its translation: CSASMGGTYEQYF.

This rearrangement joins TRBV5-1 to TRBJ1-2; no definite D call. V lost 0 bases to trimming and J lost 8 bases, with 11 bases between them. The CDR3 sequence is 13 residues long. CDR1 is SGHRS and CDR2 is YFSETQ in the germline V gene. The CDR3 region is CASSLGGPSGYTF. CDR3 sequence (DNA): TGCGCCAGCAGCTTGGGTGGGCCCTCCGGCTACACCTTC.

The chain recombines TRBV19 with TRBJ2-6; no clear D gene. This CDR3 has 13 amino acids. CDR1 is LNHDA and CDR2 is SQIVND in the germline V gene (reference sequence). Trimming removed 5 bases from V and 2 bases from J, with 4 bases in between. The CDR3 protein is CASSSAGANVLTF. CDR3 sequence (DNA): TGTGCCAGTAGTTCCGCTGGGGCCAACGTCCTGACTTTC.

This clone was seen just once. The chain links TRBV5-1 to TRBJ2-5, with 10 bases that match TRBD1. With 3 bases clipped from V and 5 bases from J, the junction kept 7 bases outside the gene matches. From germline, CDR1 is SGHRS and CDR2 YFSETQ. The CDR3 extends over 15 amino acids. CDR3 in amino acids: CASSWAGQGYETQYF. The CDR3 DNA follows: TGCGCCAGCAGCTGGGCGGGACAGGGGTACGAGACCCAGTACTTC. The full variable domain, completed using reference TRBV5-1 and TRBJ2-5, is KAGVTQTPRYLIKTRGQQVTLSCSPISGHRSVSWYQQTPGQGLQFLFEYFSETQRNKGNFPGRFSGRQFSNSRSEMNVSTLELGDSALYLCASSWAGQGYETQYFGPGTRLLVL.

The chain recombines TRBV19 with TRBJ2-1, with D possibly being TRBD1 (6 bases). The CDR3 has 14 amino acids. V gave up 7 bases and J gave up 4 bases, with 14 bases separating them. CDR1 LNHDA and CDR2 SQIVND come from the germline V gene (reference sequence). The CDR3, as DNA: TGTGCCAGTACCGCGACAGGTCGATACAATGAGCAGTTCTTC. Translating gives CASTATGRYNEQFF.

The chain uses TRBV19 and TRBJ2-3; D is perhaps TRBD2 (5 bases). Germline V gives CDR1 LNHDA, CDR2 SQIVND (reference sequence). The CDR3 extends over 14 amino acids. V dropped 10 bases and J dropped 0 bases, with 14 bases sitting between them. The CDR3: CATSVAGSTDTQYF. Written as DNA, the CDR3 is TGTGCCACTTCGGTGGCGGGCAGCACAGATACGCAGTATTTT.